What follows are 22 T cell receptor beta chains derived from one specimen sequenced in a study of blood T cell repertoires in COVID-19. TCRdb's copy holds only in-frame clones and misses some; the assay was immunoSEQ multiplex PCR. The table lists about 89,000 clones, about four fifths of them singletons. Material: peripheral blood. The receptors derive from a man between 65 and 79 years old with COVID-19, enrolled during active disease.

This clone was detected only once. The gene calls are TRBV23-1 and TRBJ1-3; tentative D call: TRBD1 (5 bases). TRBV23-1 carries the ORF label, with uncertain function. Trimming took 6 bases from V and 0 from J, leaving 15 bases between them. CDR3 size: 16 residues. The CDR3 DNA is TGCGCCAGCAGGAAAGACAGACCGAGCTCTGGAAACACCATATATTTT. Translating gives CASRKDRPSSGNTIYF.

The chain joins TRBV7-8 to TRBJ1-6, with D maybe TRBD1 (6 bases). The germline V gene encodes CDR1 SGHVS and CDR2 FQNEAQ. This CDR3 has 15 amino acids. The V gene lost 4 bases and the J gene lost 5 bases, with 12 bases spanning the gap. The CDR3 spells CASSSLQGHNSPLHF. The CDR3 nucleotides read TGTGCCAGCAGCTCTCTACAGGGACATAATTCACCCCTCCACTTT.

The V call is TRBV28, the J call TRBJ2-3; D call uncertain. The ends were cut back, 8 bases at V and 7 bases at J, with 13 bases in the middle. Germline V lookup: CDR1 MDHEN, CDR2 SYDVKM. The CDR3 runs 12 residues. The CDR3 DNA reads as TGTGCCAGCGAAGCAGCGTTTCATACGCAGTATTTT. Translating it yields CASEAAFHTQYF.

This sequence joins TRBV24-1 and TRBJ1-2, with D hard to call. There are 11 residues in the CDR3. V dropped 9 bases and J dropped 13 bases, with 17 bases sitting between them. Germline values: CDR1 KGHDR, CDR2 SFDVKD. CDR3 nucleotides: TGTGCCACCGAATATCCCCTTGAGGCCACCTTC. Protein product: CATEYPLEATF.

The rearrangement links TRBV24-1 to TRBJ1-2, with TRBD1 matching over 11 bases. CDR1 is KGHDR, CDR2 SFDVKD, per germline. This CDR3 is 15 amino acids long. The V and J ends lost 7 bases and 5 bases, in that order; junction bases with no gene match: 8. As DNA, the CDR3 is TGTGCCACCAGGTACCGGACAGGGGGCGGGTATGGCTACACCTTC. It translates to CATRYRTGGGYGYTF.

V and J are TRBV5-1 and TRBJ2-1, with 8 positions matching TRBD1. Unmatched junction bases numbered 3, after V lost 3 bases and J lost 4 bases. The germline gives CDR1 SGHRS, CDR2 YFSETQ. The CDR3 runs to 14 residues. The CDR3 loop is CASSSGQVYNEQFF. CDR3 nucleotides: TGCGCCAGCAGCTCGGGACAGGTTTACAATGAGCAGTTCTTC.

This clone came up a few times. The gene calls are TRBV4-1 and TRBJ1-4; D might be TRBD1 (6 bases). In germline, CDR1 is MGHRA, CDR2 YSYEKL. V dropped 2 bases and J dropped 8 bases, with 24 bases sitting between them. The CDR3 totals 18 residues. CDR3 in DNA: TGCGCCAGCAGCCAATCCCCAGGGGCCGCGTCTTGGGACGAAAAACTGTTTTTT. Protein product: CASSQSPGAASWDEKLFF.

The chain combines TRBV6-6 with TRBJ1-1; TRBD1 is a possible D gene (6 bases). The germline CDR1 and CDR2 sequences are MNHNY and SVGAGI (reference sequence). The CDR3 extends over 15 amino acids. V dropped 4 bases and J dropped 4 bases, with 16 bases sitting between them. CDR3: CASSFHRAGSTEAFF. The CDR3, as DNA: TGTGCCAGCAGTTTTCACAGGGCCGGGTCCACTGAAGCTTTCTTT.

The table lists this clone with a few counts. This chain links TRBV6-2 or TRBV6-3 with TRBJ1-4; D is undetermined. This CDR3 comprises 12 residues. The V and J ends lost 2 bases and 5 bases respectively, with 3 bases between them. Germline values: CDR1 MNHEY, CDR2 SVGEGT. CDR3 residues: CASSYLNEKLFF. In DNA form, the CDR3 reads TGTGCCAGCAGTTACCTGAATGAAAAACTGTTTTTT.

This sequence joins TRBV5-6 and TRBJ2-1, with a tentative D call TRBD2 (7 bases). The CDR3 has 16 residues. V lost 0 bases and J lost 5, with 15 bases in between. Germline V gene lookup returns CDR1 SGHDT and CDR2 YYEEEE. CDR3: CASSLARTGRDNEQFF. The DNA for the CDR3 is TGTGCCAGCAGCTTGGCCCGCACAGGGAGGGACAATGAGCAGTTCTTC.

This clone was seen only once. V and J are TRBV7-2 and TRBJ2-3; 7 nucleotides align to TRBD2. J was trimmed by 8 bases and V by 0 bases; bases with no gene match: 17. CDR3 length: 18 residues. The V gene's germline CDR1 is SGHTA and CDR2 FQGNSA. CDR3 DNA sequence: TGTGCCAGCAGCTTAGCGCGGGGGTTAGCGAGTAGGGAGGCTACGCAGTATTTT. It codes for CASSLARGLASREATQYF.

This clone is a singleton in its sample. The chain couples TRBV7-2 to TRBJ1-2; D remains ambiguous. CDR1 and CDR2 (germline): SGHTA, FQGNSA. V was cut by 1 base and J by 4 bases, with 10 bases left in between. The length of the CDR3 is 14 residues. CDR3 region: CASSLVRVTYGYTF. The CDR3 nucleotides are TGTGCCAGCAGCTTAGTGCGGGTTACCTATGGCTACACCTTC.

V gene TRBV3-1 (or the pseudogene TRBV3-2) combines with J gene TRBJ2-3, with TRBD2 identical over 9 bases. The trim removed 0 bases at V and 4 bases at J, leaving 14 bases unmatched. CDR1 and CDR2 (germline): LGHDT, YNNKEL (reference sequence). The CDR3 covers 19 residues. Written as DNA, the CDR3 is TGTGCCAGCAGCCAAGATGCGCGATTGGCGGGGGGGCCCCCAGATACGCAGTATTTT. It specifies CASSQDARLAGGPPDTQYF.

The J gene is TRBJ2-7, the V gene TRBV29-1; 10 bases are a match to TRBD1. The CDR3 contains 13 residues. The junction had 3 bases not matched to a gene; V was cut back by 4 bases and J by 3 bases. Germline V gene data show CDR1 as SQVTM and CDR2 as ANQGSEA. The CDR3 spells CSVGGTGDYEQYF. CDR3 sequence (DNA): TGCAGCGTTGGGGGGACAGGGGACTACGAGCAGTACTTC.

The CDR3 is CASSFEREAFF. For the CDR3, the DNA is TGTGCCAGCAGTTTTGAGAGAGAAGCTTTCTTT. This sequence joins TRBV28 and TRBJ1-1; no clear D. The CDR3 consists of 11 residues. V shed 3 bases and J shed 8 bases, with 7 bases lying between them. Germline lookup yields CDR1 MDHEN and CDR2 SYDVKM. Full variable domain (missing parts from reference TRBV28 and TRBJ1-1): DVKVTQSSRYLVKRTGEKVFLECVQDMDHENMFWYRQDPGLGLRLIYFSYDVKMKEKGDIPEGYSVSREKKERFSLILESASTNQTSMYLCASSFEREAFFGQGTRLTVV.

The J gene is TRBJ1-5, the V gene TRBV19, with 7 bases fitting TRBD1. With V trimmed by 6 bases and J by 0 bases, 5 bases remained unmatched. Germline CDR1 is LNHDA and CDR2 is SQIVND (reference sequence). CDR3 size: 15 residues. This CDR3 is CASSWGQISNQPQHF. The DNA for the CDR3 is TGTGCCAGTAGCTGGGGACAGATTAGCAATCAGCCCCAGCATTTT. Together with reference TRBV19 and TRBJ1-5, the CDR3 gives the full variable domain: DGGITQSPKYLFRKEGQNVTLSCEQNLNHDAMYWYRQDPGQGLRLIYYSQIVNDFQKGDIAEGYSVSREKKESFPLTVTSAQKNPTAFYLCASSWGQISNQPQHFGDGTRLSIL.

J is TRBJ2-7 and V is TRBV5-1; D may be TRBD2 (6 bases). Trimming stripped 2 bases from V and 0 bases from J, with 9 bases between. CDR1 SGHRS and CDR2 YFSETQ come from the germline V gene. The CDR3 has 14 amino acids. The CDR3 spells CASSFTGASYEQYF. CDR3 nucleotide sequence: TGCGCCAGCAGCTTTACGGGAGCCTCCTACGAGCAGTACTTC. The variable domain in full, completed from reference TRBV5-1 and TRBJ2-7, reads KAGVTQTPRYLIKTRGQQVTLSCSPISGHRSVSWYQQTPGQGLQFLFEYFSETQRNKGNFPGRFSGRQFSNSRSEMNVSTLELGDSALYLCASSFTGASYEQYFGPGTRLTVT.

V gene TRBV6-6 combines with J gene TRBJ1-1; 7 nucleotides align to TRBD1. Trimming cost V 6 bases and J 1 base; bases outside gene matches: 2. The V gene's germline CDR1 is MNHNY and CDR2 SVGAGI (reference sequence). The CDR3 runs 13 residues. The CDR3 nucleotides read TGTGCCAGCAGGAGGACAGGGAACACTGAAGCTTTCTTT. It translates to CASRRTGNTEAFF.

The V call is TRBV5-1, the J call TRBJ2-6; TRBD1 matches at 7 bases. Germline loops: CDR1 SGHRS, CDR2 YFSETQ. The CDR3 is made up of 17 amino acids. V trimming: 2 bases; J trimming: 2 bases; junction bases outside the gene matches: 7. This CDR3 reads CASSLGRQGTGANVLTF. CDR3 coding DNA: TGCGCCAGCAGCTTAGGTCGACAGGGCACTGGGGCCAACGTCCTGACTTTC. Looking up the rest from reference TRBV5-1 and TRBJ2-6 gives the full variable domain: KAGVTQTPRYLIKTRGQQVTLSCSPISGHRSVSWYQQTPGQGLQFLFEYFSETQRNKGNFPGRFSGRQFSNSRSEMNVSTLELGDSALYLCASSLGRQGTGANVLTFGAGSRLTVL.

This clone was observed a few times. The chain links TRBV11-2 to TRBJ2-5; 7 nucleotides match TRBD1. The CDR3 is 15 residues long. Germline V lookup: CDR1 SGHAT, CDR2 FQNNGV. V was clipped by 3 bases and J by 5 bases; unmatched bases: 9. The CDR3 nucleotides read TGTGCCAGCAGCTTGCAGGAAGGGGGCTTGGAGACCCAGTACTTC. This translates into CASSLQEGGLETQYF.

This clone was seen once. V and J are TRBV9 and TRBJ2-3; the match to TRBD2 covers 9 bases. This CDR3 is 18 amino acids long. The germline CDR1 and CDR2 sequences are SGDLS and YYNGEE. The V and J ends lost 6 bases and 3 bases, in that order; junction bases with no gene match: 17. The CDR3 nucleotides are TGTGCCAGCACTCCCCGGGGACTAGCCCCTAAGAGTACAGATACGCAGTATTTT. Translation: CASTPRGLAPKSTDTQYF.

This chain connects TRBV19 to TRBJ1-1, with D possibly TRBD1 on 6 matching bases. The CDR3 totals 15 residues. V lost 1 base and J lost 4, with 13 bases in between. From germline, CDR1 is LNHDA and CDR2 SQIVND (reference sequence). The CDR3 DNA follows: TGTGCCAGTAGTATAGTCAGGGGTCGGGTCACTGAAGCTTTCTTT. It is translated as CASSIVRGRVTEAFF.